These 17 T cell receptor beta chains were all obtained from the same sample, sequenced in a study of post-analysis software for immune sequencing data. General study findings and limits: Elevated frequency relative to controls characterized about 5 TRBV segments in patients, TRBV5-6, TRBV5-1 and TRBV20-1 among them.

These receptors have no identified antigens. Unique molecular identifiers were present in the TCR beta cDNA libraries. MiXCR, applied by TCRdb to the PCR reads, yields one record per CDR3 protein. This table has approximately 460,000 distinct CDR3 sequences, approximately 45% appearing once. The sample was blood. The source of these receptors is a girl between 5 and 17 years old with multiple sclerosis.

The genes are TRBV5-1 and TRBJ2-3, with D tentatively TRBD1 or TRBD2 (5 bases each). Germline lookup yields CDR1 SGHRS and CDR2 YFSETQ. V was pared by 2 bases and J by 2 bases, with 12 bases between. The length of the CDR3 is 15 residues. The CDR3 sequence is CASSFRGQPTDTQYF. DNA of the CDR3: TGCGCCAGCAGCTTCCGGGGCCAGCCCACAGATACGCAGTATTTT. The variable domain in full, completed from reference TRBV5-1 and TRBJ2-3, reads KAGVTQTPRYLIKTRGQQVTLSCSPISGHRSVSWYQQTPGQGLQFLFEYFSETQRNKGNFPGRFSGRQFSNSRSEMNVSTLELGDSALYLCASSFRGQPTDTQYFGPGTRLTVL.

The gene calls are TRBV7-9 and TRBJ2-1; D is possibly TRBD2 (6 bases). From germline, CDR1 is SEHNR and CDR2 FQNEAQ (reference sequence). The CDR3 is 11 amino acids. The V gene lost 4 bases and the J gene lost 10 bases, with 8 bases spanning the gap. The CDR3 DNA reads TGTGCCAGCAGCTGGGACTTAGAGCAGTTCTTC. As protein: CASSWDLEQFF.

This chain links TRBV5-1 with TRBJ1-1; D is perhaps TRBD1 (5 bases). Germline lookup yields CDR1 SGHRS and CDR2 YFSETQ. Trimming took 0 bases from V and 3 from J, leaving 12 bases between them. The CDR3 is made up of 15 amino acids. The CDR3 loop is CASSLEGRGDTEAFF. The CDR3, as DNA: TGCGCCAGCAGCTTGGAGGGACGCGGGGACACTGAAGCTTTCTTT.

This clonotype has just a few counts. The gene calls are TRBV6-1 and TRBJ2-7, with 10 positions matching TRBD2. The length of the CDR3 is 14 residues. J was trimmed by 0 bases and V by 6 bases; bases with no gene match: 2. Per germline, CDR1 MNHNS and CDR2 SASEGT. CDR3 nucleotides: TGTGCCAGCAGAGCTAGCGGGAGCTCCTACGAGCAGTACTTC. It specifies CASRASGSSYEQYF.

This clonotype was detected a few times. This sequence joins TRBV4-1 and TRBJ2-1, with TRBD1 as a possible D gene (6 bases). The CDR3 loop spans 19 amino acids. Trimming took 0 bases from V and 6 from J, leaving 24 bases between them. From germline, CDR1 is MGHRA and CDR2 YSYEKL. CDR3 in amino acids: CASSQDRRGSPILRNEQFF. The CDR3, as DNA: TGCGCCAGCAGCCAAGATCGAAGGGGGAGTCCGATACTACGCAATGAGCAGTTCTTC.

This clonotype was counted between two and nine times. The gene calls are TRBV29-1 and TRBJ2-7; TRBD2 matches 8 bases. The J segment lost 4 bases and the V segment lost 6 bases, leaving 8 bases of the junction unmatched. CDR1 SQVTM and CDR2 ANQGSEA come from the germline V gene. The CDR3 length is 13 residues. CDR3 coding DNA: TGCAGCGTAAAGGGACTAGGAAGTTACGAGCAGTACTTC. This gives the protein CSVKGLGSYEQYF.

This clonotype was counted a few times. Sequence at one end of the junction differs from germline and may be a read error. The chain has TRBV9 and TRBJ2-1, with a possible D match to TRBD2 (6 bases). In germline, CDR1 is SGDLS, CDR2 YYNGEE. This CDR3 is built from 18 residues. The CDR3 sequence is CASGVAPTSPRNYNEQFF. The CDR3 region has the DNA TGTGCCAGCGGCGTAGCCCCGACTAGTCCCCGGAACTACAATGAGCAGTTCTTC.

Only a few counts were recorded for this clonotype. V and J are TRBV28 and TRBJ1-2; 9 bases match TRBD1. Germline V gives CDR1 MDHEN, CDR2 SYDVKM. With V trimmed by 3 bases and J by 6 bases, 5 bases remained unmatched. This CDR3 contains 14 residues. The DNA of the CDR3 is TGTGCCAGCAGTTTGAGCGGACAGGGGAATGGCTACACCTTC. Translating gives CASSLSGQGNGYTF.

This clonotype was seen a handful of times. The chain employs TRBV7-2 and TRBJ1-5; no definite D call. Trimming shortened V by 1 base and J by 7 bases, and 8 bases separated the two germline ends. The CDR3 length is 13 residues. Germline V gives CDR1 SGHTA, CDR2 FQGNSA. The CDR3 nucleotides read TGTGCCAGCAGCTTAGAAACGGGACAGCCCCAGCATTTT. Translation gives CASSLETGQPQHF.

This sequence joins TRBV24-1 and TRBJ2-5; 8 bases map to TRBD1. J was trimmed by 5 bases and V by 3 bases; bases with no gene match: 13. From germline, CDR1 is KGHDR and CDR2 SFDVKD. This CDR3 is built from 17 residues. CDR3 sequence: CATSDPDGTGQRETQYF. The CDR3 bases are TGTGCCACCAGTGATCCCGATGGGACAGGCCAACGGGAGACCCAGTACTTC.

The chain has TRBV5-1 and TRBJ2-1; TRBD1 aligns across 9 bases. With 4 bases clipped from V and 3 bases from J, the junction kept 5 bases outside the gene matches. The CDR3 length is 15 residues. Germline V gene data show CDR1 as SGHRS and CDR2 as YFSETQ. CDR3 DNA sequence: TGCGCCAGCAGCCAACAGGGGGCCCACTACAATGAGCAGTTCTTC. As protein: CASSQQGAHYNEQFF.

V usage is TRBV20-1 and J usage is TRBJ2-5; D tentatively fits TRBD1 or TRBD2 (5 bases each). CDR1 and CDR2 (germline): DFQATT, SNEGSKA (reference sequence). V was clipped by 0 bases and J by 4 bases, with 12 bases between them. CDR3 length equals 14 residues. CDR3 sequence: CSARDGGPRETQYF. For the CDR3, the DNA is TGCAGTGCTAGAGATGGGGGACCCCGAGAGACCCAGTACTTC.

The V gene is TRBV5-8, the J gene TRBJ1-4, with TRBD1 matching over 7 bases. The junction had 5 bases not matched to a gene; V was cut back by 6 bases and J by 0 bases. CDR3 length: 15 amino acids. CDR1 and CDR2 from the germline V gene are SGHTS and YDEGEE. The CDR3 region has the DNA TGTGCCAGCACCAGGGGGAAGGCAACTAATGAAAAACTGTTTTTT. It yields the protein CASTRGKATNEKLFF.

This chain uses TRBV20-1 with TRBJ2-5, with D hard to call. Trimming shortened V by 6 bases and J by 2 bases, and 10 bases separated the two germline ends. Germline assignment: CDR1 DFQATT and CDR2 SNEGSKA (reference sequence). The CDR3 has 12 residues. The DNA of the CDR3 is TGCAGTGCCCCGGACGGTCAAGAGACCCAGTACTTC. This encodes CSAPDGQETQYF.

This clonotype was seen a few times. CDR3 protein: CATSSALRDGGGSPLHF. The CDR3, as DNA: TGTGCCACCAGCAGCGCCCTCCGGGACGGGGGCGGCTCACCCCTCCACTTT. This sequence joins TRBV15 and TRBJ1-6, with D possibly being TRBD1 (6 bases). CDR1 and CDR2 (germline): LNHNV, YYDKDF (reference sequence). V was pared by 3 bases and J by 10 bases, with 22 bases between. The CDR3 is 17 amino acids.

This chain uses TRBV6-5 with TRBJ2-7; either TRBD1 or TRBD2 may supply D (5 bases each). The CDR3 runs to 16 residues. Germline CDR1 is MNHEY and CDR2 is SVGAGI. Trimming removed 0 bases at V and 0 bases at J, with 12 bases between. CDR3 sequence: CASSYSRGRSSYEQYF. In nucleotides, the CDR3 is TGTGCCAGCAGTTACTCGAGGGGACGGAGCTCCTACGAGCAGTACTTC.

The rearrangement joins TRBV7-2 to TRBJ1-5; D is ambiguous. The length of the CDR3 is 12 residues. Trimming stripped 1 base from V and 6 bases from J, with 4 bases between. CDR1 and CDR2 from the germline V gene are SGHTA and FQGNSA. The chain's CDR3 is CASSLDTQPQHF. The CDR3, as DNA: TGTGCCAGCAGCTTAGACACTCAGCCCCAGCATTTT.